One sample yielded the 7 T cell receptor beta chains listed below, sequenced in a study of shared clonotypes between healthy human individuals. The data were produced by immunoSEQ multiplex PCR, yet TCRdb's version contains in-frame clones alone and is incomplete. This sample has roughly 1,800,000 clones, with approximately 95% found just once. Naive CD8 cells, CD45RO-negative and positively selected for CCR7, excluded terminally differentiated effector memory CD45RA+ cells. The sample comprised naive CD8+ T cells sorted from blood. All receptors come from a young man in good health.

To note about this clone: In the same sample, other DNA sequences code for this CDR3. The CDR3 nucleotides are TGCGCCAGCAGCCAAGGGCAGGGGAACACCGGGGAGCTGTTTTTT. Its translation: CASSQGQGNTGELFF. This chain uses TRBV4-1 with TRBJ2-2; D may be TRBD1 (5 bases). The CDR3 length is 15 residues. CDR1 and CDR2 (germline): MGHRA, YSYEKL. V lost 1 base, J lost 1 base, and 7 bases lay in between.

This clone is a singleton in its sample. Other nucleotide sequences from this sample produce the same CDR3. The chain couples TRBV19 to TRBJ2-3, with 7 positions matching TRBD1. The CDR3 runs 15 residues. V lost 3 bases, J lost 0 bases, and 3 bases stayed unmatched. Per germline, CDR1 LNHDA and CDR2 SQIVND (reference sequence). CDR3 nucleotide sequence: TGTGCCAGTAGTATTGGGACAGTAAGCACAGATACGCAGTATTTT. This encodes CASSIGTVSTDTQYF.

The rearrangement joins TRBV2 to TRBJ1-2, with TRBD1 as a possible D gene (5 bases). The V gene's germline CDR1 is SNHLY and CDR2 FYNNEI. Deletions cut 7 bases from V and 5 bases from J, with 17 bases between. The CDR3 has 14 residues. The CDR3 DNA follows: TGTGCCAGCAACACGGACGGGGCGGAGTATGGCTACACCTTC. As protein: CASNTDGAEYGYTF.

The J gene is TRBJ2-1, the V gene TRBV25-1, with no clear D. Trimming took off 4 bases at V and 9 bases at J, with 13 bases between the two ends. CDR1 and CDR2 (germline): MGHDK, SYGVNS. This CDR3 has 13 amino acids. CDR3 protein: CASSGIEETEQFF. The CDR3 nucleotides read TGTGCCAGCAGTGGAATCGAAGAGACTGAGCAGTTCTTC.

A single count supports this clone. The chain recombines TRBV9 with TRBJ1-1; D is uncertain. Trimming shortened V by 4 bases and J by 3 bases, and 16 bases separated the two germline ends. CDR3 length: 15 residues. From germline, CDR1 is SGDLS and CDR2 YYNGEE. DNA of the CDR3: TGTGCCAGCAGCAAAGCGGAGGGCCCGCACACTGAAGCTTTCTTT. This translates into CASSKAEGPHTEAFF.

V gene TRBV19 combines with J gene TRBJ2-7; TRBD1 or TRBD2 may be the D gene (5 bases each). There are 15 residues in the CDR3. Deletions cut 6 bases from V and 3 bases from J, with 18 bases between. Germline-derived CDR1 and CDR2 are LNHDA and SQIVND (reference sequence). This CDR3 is CASSGTTSAFYEQYF. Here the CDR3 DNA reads TGTGCCAGTAGCGGGACCACCTCGGCCTTCTACGAGCAGTACTTC.

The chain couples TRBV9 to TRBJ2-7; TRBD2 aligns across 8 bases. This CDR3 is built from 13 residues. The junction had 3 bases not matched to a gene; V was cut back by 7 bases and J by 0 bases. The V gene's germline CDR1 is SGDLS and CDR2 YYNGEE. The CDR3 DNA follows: TGTGCCAGCTCAAGCGGGAGCTCCTACGAGCAGTACTTC. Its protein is CASSSGSSYEQYF. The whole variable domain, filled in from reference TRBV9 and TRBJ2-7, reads DSGVTQTPKHLITATGQRVTLRCSPRSGDLSVYWYQQSLDQGLQFLIQYYNGEERAKGNILERFSAQQFPDLHSELNLSSLELGDSALYFCASSSGSSYEQYFGPGTRLTVT.